This T cell receptor beta chain derives from a study of blood T cell repertoires in COVID-19 (dated by TCRdb to between 2020 and 2021). General notes on the study: Collaborator samples came from the United States, Italy and Spain and covered acute and convalescent phases of COVID-19. The material from the prospective study consisted of cDNA or gDNA derived from T cells, B-cell-depleted T cells, or PBMCs. Subjects who had been exposed to COVID-19, were actively infected with it, or had recovered from it provided the deeply sampled blood TCRbeta repertoires that made up the dataset. The repertoires were made available in a free public database intended to serve as a resource for research on the immune response to SARS-CoV-2. The samples were drawn from two sources: the first 160 participants of the ongoing ImmuneRACE study, and 1,000 to 1,500 subjects contributed by 6 global collaborators. Sample metadata almost always included a de-identified subject ID, COVID-19 status, age in years and sex. Where available, HLA class I and class II types were obtained from metadata supplied by the sample provider rather than from assay-based typing. Points the paper makes about the study in general: The amount of clinical and demographic metadata varied by source and participant and was provided uncurated.

Germline trimming: 2 bases from V, 8 bases from J; junction bases outside gene matches: 11. CDR3 length: 17 amino acids, cysteine to phenylalanine. Only CDR3 DNA remains: 51 bases, in frame from the first base. The CDR1 and CDR2 encoded by the germline V gene are SGHTA and FQGNSA. The immunoSEQ Assay, a bias-controlled multiplex PCR, was used to amplify TCRbeta CDR3 regions from genomic DNA. On the authors' methods: Within the assay, amplification of reference gene primers was used to estimate how many nucleated cells each sample contained. To quantify the absolute abundance of each unique TCRbeta CDR3 rearrangement, sequence reads were collapsed and filtered. For each sample, productive Simpson clonality was calculated as the square root of Simpson's diversity index over productive rearrangements. TCRdb holds this immuneACCESS table with in-frame rearrangements only. Some clones are missing; in checked studies, unresolved V genes explain under half, and the rest has no known cause. That table supplies the V and J calls and clone size; D and trimming were determined from the DNA. This sample comprises tens of thousands of clones, 90% to 95% of them detected only once. In total, the top ten clones hold under 2.5% of the sample.

The collaborating institutions used their own protocols to collect whole blood in K2EDTA tubes. Collaborator samples were shipped for TCRbeta analysis as frozen whole blood, isolated PBMCs, or DNA extracted from either sample type. Concerning this clone itself: It has no known antigen specificity. No much larger clonotype is one base removed from it; base qualities were not supplied.

This receptor was obtained from a woman in her fifties or sixties in a cohort sampled during active COVID-19. The chain employs TRBV7-2 and TRBJ2-1; 11 junctional bases match TRBD1. Sample: peripheral blood. The DNA is TGTGCCAGCAGCTTAACAACCGGGACAGGGGGTTTCCATGAGCAGTTCTTC. It is translated as CASSLTTGTGGFHEQFF.